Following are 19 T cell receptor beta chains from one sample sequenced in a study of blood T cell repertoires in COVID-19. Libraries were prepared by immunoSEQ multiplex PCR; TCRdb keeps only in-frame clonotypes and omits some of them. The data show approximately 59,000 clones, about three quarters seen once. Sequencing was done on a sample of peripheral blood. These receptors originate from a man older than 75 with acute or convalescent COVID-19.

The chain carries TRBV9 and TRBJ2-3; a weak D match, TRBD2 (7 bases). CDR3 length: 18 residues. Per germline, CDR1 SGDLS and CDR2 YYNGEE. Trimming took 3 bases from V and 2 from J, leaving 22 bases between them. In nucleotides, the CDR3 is TGTGCCAGCAGCGGATACCCGTTAGGGGGGGACCTCACAGATACGCAGTATTTT. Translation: CASSGYPLGGDLTDTQYF.

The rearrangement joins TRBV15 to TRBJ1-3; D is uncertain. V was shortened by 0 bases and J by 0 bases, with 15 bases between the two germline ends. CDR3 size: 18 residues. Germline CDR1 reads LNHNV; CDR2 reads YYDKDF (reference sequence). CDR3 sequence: CATSRDLEARSSGNTIYF. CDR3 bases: TGTGCCACCAGCAGAGATCTTGAAGCTCGTAGCTCTGGAAACACCATATATTTT. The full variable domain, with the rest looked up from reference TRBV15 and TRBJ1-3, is DAMVIQNPRYQVTQFGKPVTLSCSQTLNHNVMYWYQQKSSQAPKLLFHYYDKDFNNEADTPDNFQSRRPNTSFCFLDIRSPGLGDTAMYLCATSRDLEARSSGNTIYFGEGSWLTVV.

The CDR3 coding sequence is TGTGCCAGCAGCGCCCAGTCGTGGTCCACCAATGAGCAGTTCTTC. Residues: CASSAQSWSTNEQFF. The V call is TRBV7-8, the J call TRBJ2-1; no firm D call. The CDR3 has 15 amino acids. V was trimmed by 5 bases and J by 6 bases, leaving 17 bases between them. The V gene's germline CDR1 is SGHVS and CDR2 FQNEAQ. The variable domain in full, with the rest retrieved from reference TRBV7-8 and TRBJ2-1, is GAGVSQSPRYKVAKRGQDVALRCDPISGHVSLFWYQQALGQGPEFLTYFQNEAQLDKSGLPSDRFFAERPEGSVSTLKIQRTQQEDSAVYLCASSAQSWSTNEQFFGPGTRLTVL.

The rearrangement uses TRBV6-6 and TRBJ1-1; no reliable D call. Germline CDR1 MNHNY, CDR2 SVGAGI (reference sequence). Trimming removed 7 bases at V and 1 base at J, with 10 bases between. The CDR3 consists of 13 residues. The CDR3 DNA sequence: TGTGCCAGCACCTTCCCCAGGAACACTGAAGCTTTCTTT. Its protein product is CASTFPRNTEAFF.

CDR3 sequence reads: CASSLGGGEFGNTIYF. In DNA, the CDR3 is TGCGCCAGCAGCTTGGGAGGGGGCGAGTTCGGAAACACCATATATTTT. V and J are TRBV5-1 and TRBJ1-3; 7 bases agree with TRBD1. Germline CDR1 reads SGHRS; CDR2 reads YFSETQ. The CDR3 has 16 amino acids. The ends lost 0 bases at V and 4 bases at J; junction bases unmatched: 7.

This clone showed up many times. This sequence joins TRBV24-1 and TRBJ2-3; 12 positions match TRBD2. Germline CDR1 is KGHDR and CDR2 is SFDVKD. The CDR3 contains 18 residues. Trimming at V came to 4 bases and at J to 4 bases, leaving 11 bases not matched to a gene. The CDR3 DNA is TGTGCCACCAGTGAGTCCCGACTAGCGGGAGACTGGGCAGATACGCAGTATTTT. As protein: CATSESRLAGDWADTQYF.

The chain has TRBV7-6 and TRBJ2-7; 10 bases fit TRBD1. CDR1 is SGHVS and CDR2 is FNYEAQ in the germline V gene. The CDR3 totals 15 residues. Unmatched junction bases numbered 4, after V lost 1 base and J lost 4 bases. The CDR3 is CASSLGDRGRYEQYF. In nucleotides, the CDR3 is TGTGCCAGCAGCTTAGGGGACAGGGGAAGGTACGAGCAGTACTTC.

The CDR3 DNA reads as TGTGCCAGCAGCTCGGGACTAGTCGGGGAGGAGCAGTTCTTC. Its protein product is CASSSGLVGEEQFF. The rearrangement joins TRBV7-3 to TRBJ2-1, with TRBD2 matching over 8 bases. The germline gives CDR1 SGHTA, CDR2 FQGTGA. This CDR3 spans 14 amino acids. Trimming removed 4 bases from V and 10 bases from J; junction bases left unmatched: 9.

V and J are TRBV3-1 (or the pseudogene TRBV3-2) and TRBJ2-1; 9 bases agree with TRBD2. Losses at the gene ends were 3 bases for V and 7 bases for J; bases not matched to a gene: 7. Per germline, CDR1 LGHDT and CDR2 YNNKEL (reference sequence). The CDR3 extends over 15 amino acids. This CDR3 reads CASSQGTSTENEQFF. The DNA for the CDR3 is TGTGCCAGCAGCCAGGGGACTAGCACAGAAAATGAGCAGTTCTTC.

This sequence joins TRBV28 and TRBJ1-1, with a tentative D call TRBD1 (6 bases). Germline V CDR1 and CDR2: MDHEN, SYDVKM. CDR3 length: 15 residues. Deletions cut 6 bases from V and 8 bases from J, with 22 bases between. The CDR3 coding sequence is TGTGCCAGCAGCGATGGGGGCAGGGCCGGGTCCGAAGCTTTCTTT. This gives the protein CASSDGGRAGSEAFF.

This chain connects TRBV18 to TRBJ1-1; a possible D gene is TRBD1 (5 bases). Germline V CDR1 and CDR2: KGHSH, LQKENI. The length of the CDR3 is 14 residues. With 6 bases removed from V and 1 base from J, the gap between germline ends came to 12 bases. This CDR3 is CASSPGTQNTEAFF. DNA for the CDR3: TGTGCCAGCTCTCCCGGGACTCAGAACACTGAAGCTTTCTTT.

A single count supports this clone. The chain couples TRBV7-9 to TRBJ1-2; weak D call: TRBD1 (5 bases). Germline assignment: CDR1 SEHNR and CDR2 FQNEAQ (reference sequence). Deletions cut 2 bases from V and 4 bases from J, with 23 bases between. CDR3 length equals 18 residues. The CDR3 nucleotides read TGTGCCAGCAGCTTACATGGACACCGGGGGGATCTTTCCTATGGCTACACCTTC. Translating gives CASSLHGHRGDLSYGYTF.

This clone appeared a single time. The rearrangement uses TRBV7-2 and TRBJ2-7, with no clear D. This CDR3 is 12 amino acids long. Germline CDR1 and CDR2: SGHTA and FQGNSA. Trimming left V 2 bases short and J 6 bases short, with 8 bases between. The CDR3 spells CASSLLLGEQYF. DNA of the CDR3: TGTGCCAGCAGCTTATTACTCGGCGAGCAGTACTTC.

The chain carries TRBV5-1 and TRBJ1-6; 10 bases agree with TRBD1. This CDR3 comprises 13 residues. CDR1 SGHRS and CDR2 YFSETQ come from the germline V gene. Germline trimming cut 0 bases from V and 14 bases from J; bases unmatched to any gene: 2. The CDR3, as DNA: TGCGCCAGCAGCTTGGCTGGGACAGGGGCCCTCCACTTT. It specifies CASSLAGTGALHF. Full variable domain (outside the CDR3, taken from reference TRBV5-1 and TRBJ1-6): KAGVTQTPRYLIKTRGQQVTLSCSPISGHRSVSWYQQTPGQGLQFLFEYFSETQRNKGNFPGRFSGRQFSNSRSEMNVSTLELGDSALYLCASSLAGTGALHFGNGTRLTVT.

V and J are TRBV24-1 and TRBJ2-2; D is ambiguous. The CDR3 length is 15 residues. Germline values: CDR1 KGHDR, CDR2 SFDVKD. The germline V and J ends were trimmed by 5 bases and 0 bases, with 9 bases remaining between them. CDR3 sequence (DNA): TGTGCCACCAGTGGCGTACTCGCGAACACCGGGGAGCTGTTTTTT. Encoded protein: CATSGVLANTGELFF.

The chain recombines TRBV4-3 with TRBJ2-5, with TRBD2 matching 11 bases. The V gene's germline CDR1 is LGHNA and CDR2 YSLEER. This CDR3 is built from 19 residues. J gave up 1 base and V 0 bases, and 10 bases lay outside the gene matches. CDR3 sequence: CASSQDLSSGRVAQETQYF. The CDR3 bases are TGCGCCAGCAGCCAAGATCTGAGTAGCGGGAGGGTCGCCCAAGAGACCCAGTACTTC.

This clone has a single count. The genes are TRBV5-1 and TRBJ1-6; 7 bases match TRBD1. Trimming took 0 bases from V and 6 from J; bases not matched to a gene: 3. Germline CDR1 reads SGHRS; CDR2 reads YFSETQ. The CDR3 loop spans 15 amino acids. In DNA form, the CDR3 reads TGCGCCAGCAGCTTGGACCAGGGGGGTAATTCACCCCTCCACTTT. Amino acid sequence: CASSLDQGGNSPLHF. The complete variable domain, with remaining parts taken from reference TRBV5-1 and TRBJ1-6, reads KAGVTQTPRYLIKTRGQQVTLSCSPISGHRSVSWYQQTPGQGLQFLFEYFSETQRNKGNFPGRFSGRQFSNSRSEMNVSTLELGDSALYLCASSLDQGGNSPLHFGNGTRLTVT.

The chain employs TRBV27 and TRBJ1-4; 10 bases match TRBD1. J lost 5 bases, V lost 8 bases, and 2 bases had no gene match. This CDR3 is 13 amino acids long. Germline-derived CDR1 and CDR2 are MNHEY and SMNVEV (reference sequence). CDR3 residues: CASRDRGNEKLFF. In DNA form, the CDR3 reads TGTGCCAGCCGGGACAGGGGAAATGAAAAACTGTTTTTT.

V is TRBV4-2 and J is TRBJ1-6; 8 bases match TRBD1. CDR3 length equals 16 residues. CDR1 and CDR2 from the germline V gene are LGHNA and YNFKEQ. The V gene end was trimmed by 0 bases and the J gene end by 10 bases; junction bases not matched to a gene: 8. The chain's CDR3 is CASSQDRQGARSPLHF. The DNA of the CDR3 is TGTGCCAGCAGCCAAGATAGGCAGGGGGCGCGGTCACCCCTCCACTTT.